This T cell receptor beta chain is drawn from a study of blood T cell repertoires in COVID-19. Germline V gene lookup returns CDR1 SGHRS and CDR2 YFSETQ. CDR3 length: 15 residues. V lost 0 bases, J lost 6 bases, and 9 bases stayed unmatched. This table comes from immunoSEQ multiplex PCR, and its TCRdb copy is limited to in-frame clones, with some not included. The sample carries about 100,000 clones, 70% to 90% recorded once. The sample taken for sequencing was peripheral blood. The source of this sequence is a human donor in a cohort sampled during active COVID-19. The chain couples TRBV5-1 to TRBJ2-7; the match to TRBD2 covers 7 bases. The CDR3 bases are TGCGCCAGCAGCTTGGTTCCTACTAGCGCGGGCGAGCAGTACTTC. Translating it yields CASSLVPTSAGEQYF.